A single sample is the source of the 5 T cell receptor beta chains below, sequenced in a study of T cell responses to AZD1222 COVID-19 vaccine (dated by TCRdb to about 2021). Reading the label with the study, this specimen's time point is: baseline before first vaccination. Library prep was done by the immunoSEQ multiplex PCR assay. Drawn from immuneACCESS, this table holds only the in-frame rearrangements with V and J called that TCRdb kept. Clones are partly lost; checked studies trace under half to an unresolved V gene and leave the rest unexplained. For this sample there are 85,000 to 100,000 clones; 86% appear just once. Approximately 6% of the sample belongs to the ten largest clones. Sequencing was performed on peripheral blood, taken on day 0 of AZD1222 vaccination. These receptors were obtained from an adult in good health.

The chain links TRBV11-3 to TRBJ1-1; a weak D match, TRBD1 (5 bases). Germline CDR1 SGHNT, CDR2 YENEEA. This CDR3 region has 17 residues. V was clipped by 1 base and J by 6 bases, with 21 bases between them. The CDR3 nucleotides are TGTGCCAGCAGCTTAGGAGACAGAGGGAGTTCAGTGGCTGAAGCTTTCTTT. This sequence encodes CASSLGDRGSSVAEAFF. Filled out from reference TRBV11-3 and TRBJ1-1, the complete variable domain reads EAGVVQSPRYKIIEKKQPVAFWCNPISGHNTLYWYLQNLGQGPELLIRYENEEAVDDSQLPKDRFSAERLKGVDSTLKIQPAELGDSAVYLCASSLGDRGSSVAEAFFGQGTRLTVV.

The genes are TRBV11-3 and TRBJ2-1; 12 positions match TRBD2. CDR1 and CDR2 from the germline V gene are SGHNT and YENEEA. V gave up 0 bases and J gave up 6 bases; unmatched junction bases: 6. The CDR3 contains 17 residues. In DNA, the CDR3 is TGTGCCAGCAGCTTAGAAAGTCCTAGCGGGAGGGCCAATGAGCAGTTCTTC. Translated, it gives CASSLESPSGRANEQFF.

This clone was seen a few times. This chain uses TRBV27 with TRBJ2-1, with D unresolved. This CDR3 is built from 13 residues. Germline CDR1 and CDR2: MNHEY and SMNVEV (reference sequence). V was shortened by 3 bases and J by 7 bases, with 10 bases between the two germline ends. The CDR3 region is CASSLWARNEQFF. The CDR3 bases are TGTGCCAGCAGTTTGTGGGCCCGGAATGAGCAGTTCTTC.

The chain links TRBV4-2 to TRBJ2-7, with 7 positions matching TRBD1. Germline trimming cut 4 bases from V and 6 bases from J; bases unmatched to any gene: 3. The CDR3 consists of 12 residues. Germline-derived CDR1 and CDR2 are LGHNA and YNFKEQ. CDR3: CASSPTGIEQYF. CDR3 sequence (DNA): TGTGCCAGCAGCCCGACAGGGATCGAGCAGTACTTC.

For this clone: The same CDR3 arises from other DNA sequences in this sample as well. The rearrangement uses TRBV5-1 and TRBJ2-5, with D possibly TRBD1 on 6 matching bases. The CDR3 has 14 residues. The V end lost 4 bases, the J end lost 5 bases, and 15 bases lay between the germline ends. The V gene's germline CDR1 is SGHRS and CDR2 YFSETQ. For the CDR3, the DNA is TGCGCCAGCAGCCTCCAGGGGAGAGGGGAGACCCAGTACTTC. This gives the protein CASSLQGRGETQYF.